This TCR beta chain was documented in a study of blood T cells in healthy people across ages. Broader study findings: Greater diversity and more naive CD4+ cells were seen in long-lived donors than in aged donors. Naive T cell percentage showed a strong correlation with the diversity of TCR beta.

It was approximately 10 milliliters of peripheral blood that were drawn from each donor. Next came a second PCR, run for about 6 to 12 cycles, which used a sample-barcoded 5' primer along with a J-beta primer mix. Each CDR3 protein gets one entry after TCRdb re-called the 5' RACE reads with MiXCR. This table has 600,000 or so distinct CDR3 sequences, around 21% appearing once. This clonotype was observed a handful of times. Its antigen remains unknown. The CDR3 has 14 residues. Unmatched junction bases numbered 1, after V lost 3 bases and J lost 4 bases. The TCR originated in a man between 65 and 80 years old in good health. V is TRBV12-3 or TRBV12-4 and J is TRBJ2-2; 8 bases align to TRBD2. Sequencing used blood. The CDR3 DNA is TGTGCCAGCAGTTTCGGGACTAGCACCGGGGAGCTGTTTTTT. Amino acids: CASSFGTSTGELFF.